These T cell receptor beta chains were read from a single sample in a study of blood T cell repertoires in COVID-19. Profiling relied on immunoSEQ multiplex PCR, and the TCRdb table lists in-frame clones only, not all of them. The sample contains a few hundred thousand clones, roughly 80% of which appear only once. Specimen: PBMCs or T cells enriched from blood (not recorded which). The receptors come from a man aged 35 to 55 who had been exposed to COVID-19. Both conserved end residues are trimmed from each CDR3.

v_call	cdr3_aa
TRBV5-1	ASSLGPGQGVDTQY
TRBV5-4	ASRTDQGSYNEQF
TRBV20-1	SARFNREAF
TRBV6-1	ASSEQGQPDTQY
TRBV6-1	ASSDRGHYGYT
TRBV25-1	ASSDSRVLTDTQY
TRBV3-1/TRBV3-2	ASSPRGLMNTEAF
TRBV10-1	ASSEGAWTEAF
TRBV3-1/TRBV3-2	ASSPGQGRQETQY
TRBV7-9	ASSPPLGQGVSGNTIY
TRBV24-1	ATSDLGQGASDTQY
TRBV3-1/TRBV3-2	ASSPDRGPGDTQY
TRBV15	ATSRDAPRGAVRYEQY
TRBV5-4	ASSLGGSSYNEQF
TRBV11-3	ASTQGREQY
TRBV5-1	ASSLDRGTGYT
TRBV30	AWSVQGYEQY
TRBV3-1/TRBV3-2	ASSQQLAGGWQY
TRBV30	AWGLETQY
TRBV27	ASSFSSNYGYT
TRBV30	AWNRVPENTEAF
TRBV9	ASSVSFEGGSGNTIY
TRBV27	ASSLVQGYYEQY
TRBV7-9	ASSPLGVGEQY
TRBV5-1	ASRQGGSTNYGYT
TRBV30	AWRAVHGEAF
TRBV10-3	AISEGDRNTEAF
TRBV10-3	AISESVERSNTGELF
TRBV3-1/TRBV3-2	ASGVPSGSWVTQY
TRBV9	ASSVGDTPLDQQY
TRBV19	ASSPRELGTYEQY
TRBV7-3	ASNPRTGEDTQY
TRBV29-1	SVEKRTGETQY
TRBV5-6	ASSLFSSGPGANVLT
TRBV11-2	ASSSGLAANTDTQY
TRBV27	ASSQKGDIMGETQY
TRBV7-7	ASSLATSGSTHEQY
TRBV5-1	ASSLGGINNYGYT
TRBV5-4	ASSFRGQGANEQF
TRBV5-1	ASKGLAGGPDTQY
TRBV24-1	ATSEERGQKH
TRBV6-1	ASSEAWGGNYGYT
TRBV28	ASSSGTSVYNEQF
TRBV2	ASLGQGGGQPQH
TRBV30	AWSPGTVHGYT
TRBV7-2	ASQRTAGRGNEQF
TRBV27	ASRGQTYEQY
TRBV27	ASKGRGVSNQPQH
TRBV29-1	SAPPLRTGEDTQY
TRBV27	ASSPHSNQPQH